The rows below give T cell receptor beta chains drawn from one sample of a study of T cells in Graves' hyperthyroidism and ophthalmopathy. TCRdb re-derived calls from the multiplex PCR reads in MiXCR, one entry per CDR3 protein. Seen here are about 290,000 distinct CDR3 sequences, about an eighth observed once, and the top ten hold approximately 7.9%. What was sequenced was blood. The receptor source for this set is a woman aged 40 to 55 with Graves' hyperthyroidism. CDR3s include the opening cysteine and the closing phenylalanine or tryptophan. D genes are given only for firm matches. The size of a clone is reported for some rows only, either as once, few or many, or as a class for expanded clones.

TRBV9	NA	TRBJ1-1	NA	TGTGCCAGCAGCGGGCTGGGCCGCAGCTCCTCGACGGGGGCCAGCGGCACTGAAGCTTTCTTT	CASSGLGRSSSTGASGTEAFF
TRBV12-3/TRBV12-4	TRBD1	TRBJ2-5	NA	TGTGCCAGCAGCAAACCCGGACAGGGGGGAGAGACCCAGTACTTC	CASSKPGQGGETQYF
TRBV6-1	TRBD2	TRBJ2-7	NA	TGTGCCAGCAGTGGGACTAGCGGGGCCTCCTACGAGCAGTACTTC	CASSGTSGASYEQYF
TRBV6-1	NA	TRBJ2-7	many	TGTGCCAGCAGAAGCGCGGGGGCGCGACACGAGCAGTACTTC	CASRSAGARHEQYF
TRBV2	NA	TRBJ2-7	many	TGTGCCAGCAGTGAAGCTGGGGGAGCCTCCTACGAGCAGTACTTC	CASSEAGGASYEQYF
TRBV14	TRBD2	TRBJ2-7	many	TGTGCCAGCAGCCCGGGAGGGACACGGAACGAGCAGTACTTC	CASSPGGTRNEQYF
TRBV28	NA	TRBJ1-6	many	TGTGCCAGCGGAGTTACAGCCCGGGCGGTGGGTAATTCACCCCTCCACTTT	CASGVTARAVGNSPLHF
TRBV6-1	TRBD2	TRBJ2-7	many	TGTGCCAGCAGTGAGGGGACTAGCGGGTCCTACGAGCAGTACTTC	CASSEGTSGSYEQYF
TRBV19	NA	TRBJ2-2	many	TGTGCCAGTAGTAACCCGTACTCCGGGGAGCTGTTTTTT	CASSNPYSGELFF
TRBV20-1	NA	TRBJ1-2	many	TGCAGTGCTAGAGATCCGGGCACCTTAAACTATGGCTACACCTTC	CSARDPGTLNYGYTF
TRBV10-3	NA	TRBJ2-1	few	TGTGCCATCAGTGGGGTAGGGAGAACAGCCTACAATGAGCAGTTCTTC	CAISGVGRTAYNEQFF
TRBV2	NA	TRBJ2-2	many	TGTGCCAGCAGTGGCTTTCCCGGGAGAAACACCGGGGAGCTGTTTTTT	CASSGFPGRNTGELFF
TRBV7-9	TRBD1	TRBJ1-1	few	TGTGCCAGCAGCTTAGCACAGGGGGGGAACACTGAAGCTTTCTTT	CASSLAQGGNTEAFF
TRBV5-1	NA	TRBJ2-1	NA	TGCGCCAGCAGCCTGCAGAATGAGCAGTTCTTC	CASSLQNEQFF
TRBV19	TRBD1	TRBJ2-1	NA	TGTGCCAGTAGTACCCCGGACAGGGGAAGCTCCTACAATGAGCAGTTCTTC	CASSTPDRGSSYNEQFF
TRBV20-1	NA	TRBJ2-3	few	TGCAGTGCAGACCGGGACGGACGCACAGATACGCAGTATTTT	CSADRDGRTDTQYF
TRBV6-1	TRBD2	TRBJ2-1	NA	TGTGCCAGCAGTGAAGACCTAGCGGGAGGTTTTAGCGATGAGCAGTTCTTC	CASSEDLAGGFSDEQFF
TRBV6-1	TRBD1	TRBJ1-2	many	TGTGCCAGCAGTGAACTCGACAGGGCATACTATGTGAACTATGGCTACACCTTC	CASSELDRAYYVNYGYTF
TRBV28	NA	TRBJ1-2	many	TGTGCCAGCAGTTTACGGGGGGCGCGTAACTATGGCTACACCTTC	CASSLRGARNYGYTF
TRBV4-2	NA	TRBJ1-2	NA	TGTGCCAGCAGCCAAGCGACCGGCACGTATGGCTACACCTTC	CASSQATGTYGYTF